The clone carrying this T cell receptor (beta chain) was counted only a few times. What it binds is not known. A single record per CDR3 protein comes from TCRdb applying MiXCR to the RT-PCR reads. The table has about 520,000 distinct CDR3 sequences, 9.5% to 12% seen once; the top ten hold about 12%. The CDR3 totals 19 residues. V lost 5 bases, J lost 2 bases, and 18 bases stayed unmatched. Germline CDR1 is SGHVS and CDR2 is FNYEAQ. The data were obtained in a study of response to subunit inactivated influenza vaccine. Study findings and constraints: Authors suggested each seasonal flu vaccination may recruit only limited numbers of new T cells.

The chain is built from TRBV7-6 and TRBJ2-1, with TRBD2 matching over 7 bases. The source material was PBMCs from blood, sampled 45 days after vaccination. The TCR was taken from a man over 45 who received an inactivated influenza vaccine. The CDR3 bases are TGTGCCAGCAGCGCTTACAAATCCCAAGCGGGACCTACCTACAATGAGCAGTTCTTC. This gives the protein CASSAYKSQAGPTYNEQFF.